The present T cell receptor beta chain was sequenced within a study of vaccination and CD4 T cells after COVID-19. Study details: Recovered patients in the cohort numbered six men and four women, two of them Hispanic. Overlapping spike peptides of SARS-CoV-2, HCoV-NL63, HCoV-OC43 and HCoV-229E stimulated the cells.

Indicated treatment: approximately 10-day PBMC culture with coronavirus spike peptide pools or control peptides (ViraFEST assay). CD4+ T-cell collection from the unexposed donor predated the COVID-19 pandemic (2011-2018). ViraFEST stimulated the growth of antigen-specific T cells using peptide pools and subsequently profiled their TCRs by sequencing. With the Oncomine TCR Beta short-read assay, DNA from cultured CD4+ T cells was sequenced. TCRdb re-analysed the PCR reads in MiXCR, keeping a single row per CDR3 protein. The sample consists of roughly 9,000 distinct CDR3 sequences, roughly 49% of them appearing once. Trimming shortened V by 3 bases and J by 1 base, and 11 bases separated the two germline ends. Germline assignment: CDR1 WNHNN and CDR2 SYGVQD (reference sequence). The CDR3 contains 15 residues. For this clonotype: Antigen: not known.

Overall study findings and caveats: SARS-CoV-2-reactive clonotypes rose nonsignificantly, with the median going from 21 to 38.

The chain carries TRBV10-1 and TRBJ2-3; D is possibly TRBD2 (6 bases). The TCR sequence derives from a human donor in good health. Source material: CD4+ T cells from blood, cultured in vitro. CDR3 in DNA: TGCGCCAGCAGTGATTTTGGGGAGGGCACAGATACGCAGTATTTT. Translated: CASSDFGEGTDTQYF.